Listed below are T cell receptor beta chains from one sample, sequenced in a study of T cell changes during pregnancy in multiple sclerosis. Generated by immunoSEQ multiplex PCR, the TCRdb table keeps only in-frame clones and is missing some. The data contain just under 85,000 clones, roughly 90% of them seen just once; the ten biggest clones take up 2.5% to 3%. The input for sequencing was peripheral blood, taken in the first trimester of pregnancy. All receptors derive from a female donor with multiple sclerosis, enrolled in a pregnancy study. Each CDR3 is given with its conserved first and last residue. The D gene is left open where the match is weak. A clone size is listed for some rows: how often the clone was seen (once, few, many), or a class if it is expanded.

CDR3 DNA: TGTGCCAGCTCACGGACAGGGGATATAATGAACACTGAAGCTTTCTTT
CDR3 protein: CASSRTGDIMNTEAFF
clone size: .
V gene: TRBV9
D gene: TRBD1
J gene: TRBJ1-1
CDR3 length: 16

CDR3 DNA: TGTGCCTGGGGTATAAGGGAGCGCCCAGATACGCAGTATTTT
CDR3 protein: CAWGIRERPDTQYF
clone size: .
V gene: TRBV30
D gene: .
J gene: TRBJ2-3
CDR3 length: 14

CDR3 DNA: TGTGCCAGCAGCGTAGACAGGGGAGAGACCCAGTACTTC
CDR3 protein: CASSVDRGETQYF
clone size: .
V gene: TRBV9
D gene: TRBD1
J gene: TRBJ2-5
CDR3 length: 13

CDR3 DNA: TGTGCCAGCAGTGAACCCGCGACAGGGAATGAGCAGTTCTTC
CDR3 protein: CASSEPATGNEQFF
clone size: .
V gene: TRBV25-1
D gene: TRBD1
J gene: TRBJ2-1
CDR3 length: 14

CDR3 DNA: TGTGCCAGCAGCCCCGACTGGGGGGCCTACGAGCAGTACTTC
CDR3 protein: CASSPDWGAYEQYF
clone size: .
V gene: TRBV7-9
D gene: .
J gene: TRBJ2-7
CDR3 length: 14

CDR3 DNA: TGTGCCAGCAGTCCCCGGGCTAGCGGGAAGTTCTACAATGAGCAGTTCTTC
CDR3 protein: CASSPRASGKFYNEQFF
clone size: .
V gene: TRBV27
D gene: TRBD2
J gene: TRBJ2-1
CDR3 length: 17

CDR3 DNA: TGCGCCAGCAGCCCGGGGGGGACAGGGGTCTACGAGCAGTACTTC
CDR3 protein: CASSPGGTGVYEQYF
clone size: .
V gene: TRBV5-1
D gene: TRBD1
J gene: TRBJ2-7
CDR3 length: 15

CDR3 DNA: TGCAGCGGGGGACAGAGAAACACCGGGGAGCTGTTTTTT
CDR3 protein: CSGGQRNTGELFF
clone size: .
V gene: TRBV29-1
D gene: TRBD1
J gene: TRBJ2-2
CDR3 length: 13

CDR3 DNA: TGTGCCAGCAGACTTGGACAGGGAAATTACATGAACACTGAAGCTTTCTTT
CDR3 protein: CASRLGQGNYMNTEAFF
clone size: once
V gene: TRBV27
D gene: TRBD1
J gene: TRBJ1-1
CDR3 length: 17

CDR3 DNA: TGTGCCAGCAGCTTAGCGTTCCTTGGAAACACCATATATTTT
CDR3 protein: CASSLAFLGNTIYF
clone size: .
V gene: TRBV7-2
D gene: .
J gene: TRBJ1-3
CDR3 length: 14

CDR3 DNA: TGTGCCAGCAGTGCACTAGCGGGGGGTGACACCGGGGAGCTGTTTTTT
CDR3 protein: CASSALAGGDTGELFF
clone size: once
V gene: TRBV2
D gene: TRBD2
J gene: TRBJ2-2
CDR3 length: 16

CDR3 DNA: TGTGCCAGCAGCCCCGGGGGGCCGGAGACCCAGTACTTC
CDR3 protein: CASSPGGPETQYF
clone size: .
V gene: TRBV27
D gene: .
J gene: TRBJ2-5
CDR3 length: 13

CDR3 DNA: TGCGCCAGCAGCTCCGGGACAGGGAATCAGCCCCAGCATTTT
CDR3 protein: CASSSGTGNQPQHF
clone size: .
V gene: TRBV5-1
D gene: TRBD1
J gene: TRBJ1-5
CDR3 length: 14

CDR3 DNA: TGTGCCAGCTCACCACAGGCGGTCGACACTGAAGCTTTCTTT
CDR3 protein: CASSPQAVDTEAFF
clone size: .
V gene: TRBV18
D gene: .
J gene: TRBJ1-1
CDR3 length: 14

CDR3 DNA: TGTGCCAGCAGTTTTGTCCCTCGAGGCACAGATACGCAGTATTTT
CDR3 protein: CASSFVPRGTDTQYF
clone size: .
V gene: TRBV27
D gene: .
J gene: TRBJ2-3
CDR3 length: 15

CDR3 DNA: TGTGCCAGCCGCAAAACCTTCGCAGGGGCAAAAGAGACCCAGTACTTC
CDR3 protein: CASRKTFAGAKETQYF
clone size: .
V gene: TRBV7-8
D gene: .
J gene: TRBJ2-5
CDR3 length: 16

CDR3 DNA: TGTGCCAGCAGTTTAATCCGAGGACAGGGGGATCAGCCCCAGCATTTT
CDR3 protein: CASSLIRGQGDQPQHF
clone size: .
V gene: TRBV28
D gene: TRBD1
J gene: TRBJ1-5
CDR3 length: 16

CDR3 DNA: TGTGCCAGCCTTCGGACTAGCGGGATCGATGAGCAGTTCTTC
CDR3 protein: CASLRTSGIDEQFF
clone size: .
V gene: TRBV2
D gene: TRBD2
J gene: TRBJ2-1
CDR3 length: 14

CDR3 DNA: TGTGCCAGCAGTGATCTGACAGGGAGTGGGATTACAGATACGCAGTATTTT
CDR3 protein: CASSDLTGSGITDTQYF
clone size: few
V gene: TRBV2
D gene: TRBD1
J gene: TRBJ2-3
CDR3 length: 17

CDR3 DNA: TGTGCCAGCAGTGAGTTGGCGTCCTGGAGCACTGAAGCTTTCTTT
CDR3 protein: CASSELASWSTEAFF
clone size: once
V gene: TRBV6-1
D gene: .
J gene: TRBJ1-1
CDR3 length: 15

CDR3 DNA: TGTGCCAGCAGTTCTCGAGTAGCGGACATCACAGATACGCAGTATTTT
CDR3 protein: CASSSRVADITDTQYF
clone size: .
V gene: TRBV27
D gene: .
J gene: TRBJ2-3
CDR3 length: 16

CDR3 DNA: TGTGCCTCCAGGGGGGGCAATCAGCCCCAGCATTTT
CDR3 protein: CASRGGNQPQHF
clone size: .
V gene: TRBV10-3
D gene: TRBD1
J gene: TRBJ1-5
CDR3 length: 12

CDR3 DNA: TGTGCCAGCAGTGAAGAAATGGGACAGGGAAACACCATATATTTT
CDR3 protein: CASSEEMGQGNTIYF
clone size: .
V gene: TRBV6-1
D gene: TRBD1
J gene: TRBJ1-3
CDR3 length: 15

CDR3 DNA: TGTGCCAGCAGCCCCGCGGCCCAGGGGCCCTACGAGCAGTACTTC
CDR3 protein: CASSPAAQGPYEQYF
clone size: .
V gene: TRBV28
D gene: .
J gene: TRBJ2-7
CDR3 length: 15

CDR3 DNA: TGTGCCAGCTCACCGGGGAGCTCCTATAATTCACCCCTCCACTTT
CDR3 protein: CASSPGSSYNSPLHF
clone size: few
V gene: TRBV18
D gene: .
J gene: TRBJ1-6
CDR3 length: 15

CDR3 DNA: TGTGCCAGCAGCGTAGCTGTGGGGGGCTATGGCTACACCTTC
CDR3 protein: CASSVAVGGYGYTF
clone size: .
V gene: TRBV9
D gene: .
J gene: TRBJ1-2
CDR3 length: 14

CDR3 DNA: TGTGCCAGCAACACTGGGGGGGCAGATACGCAGTATTTT
CDR3 protein: CASNTGGADTQYF
clone size: once
V gene: TRBV28
D gene: TRBD2
J gene: TRBJ2-3
CDR3 length: 13

CDR3 DNA: TGTGCCAGCACATTGAATCGGCGGGGAGGTTCTATAGATACGCAGTATTTT
CDR3 protein: CASTLNRRGGSIDTQYF
clone size: .
V gene: TRBV27
D gene: .
J gene: TRBJ2-3
CDR3 length: 17

CDR3 DNA: TGTGCCAGCAGCTTAGCTCGACCAGGGGCCACTTATAGCAATCAGCCCCAGCATTTT
CDR3 protein: CASSLARPGATYSNQPQHF
clone size: .
V gene: TRBV7-9
D gene: .
J gene: TRBJ1-5
CDR3 length: 19

CDR3 DNA: TGTGCTAGTGCTCCGAGGGGGGGCACTGAAGCTTTCTTT
CDR3 protein: CASAPRGGTEAFF
clone size: few
V gene: TRBV12-5
D gene: .
J gene: TRBJ1-1
CDR3 length: 13

CDR3 DNA: TGTGCCAGCAGCTTAGGTGGACAGCTTAACTATGGCTACACCTTC
CDR3 protein: CASSLGGQLNYGYTF
clone size: .
V gene: TRBV7-8
D gene: .
J gene: TRBJ1-2
CDR3 length: 15

CDR3 DNA: TGTGCCAGCAGCTTCGGACAGGGGGCAGATACGCAGTATTTT
CDR3 protein: CASSFGQGADTQYF
clone size: once
V gene: TRBV7-3
D gene: TRBD1
J gene: TRBJ2-3
CDR3 length: 14

CDR3 DNA: TGTGCCAGCAGCCCGGACCGGGACAGAAAGAACACTGAAGCTTTCTTT
CDR3 protein: CASSPDRDRKNTEAFF
clone size: .
V gene: TRBV7-8
D gene: TRBD1
J gene: TRBJ1-1
CDR3 length: 16

CDR3 DNA: TGCGCCAGCAGCCCTGTCCAGGGGAATGAGCAGTTCTTC
CDR3 protein: CASSPVQGNEQFF
clone size: .
V gene: TRBV5-1
D gene: .
J gene: TRBJ2-1
CDR3 length: 13

CDR3 DNA: TGTGCCAGAAGGTTCGCCGGACTAGCGGAAGAGACCCAGTACTTC
CDR3 protein: CARRFAGLAEETQYF
clone size: .
V gene: TRBV5-3
D gene: TRBD2
J gene: TRBJ2-5
CDR3 length: 15

CDR3 DNA: TGTGCCAGCAGCTTTCCCGGGGGGAGCTCCTACGAACAGTACTTC
CDR3 protein: CASSFPGGSSYEQYF
clone size: .
V gene: TRBV11-2
D gene: TRBD2
J gene: TRBJ2-7
CDR3 length: 15

CDR3 DNA: TGCGCCAGCAGCCAGGACAGTGACTACGAGCAGTACTTC
CDR3 protein: CASSQDSDYEQYF
clone size: .
V gene: TRBV5-1
D gene: .
J gene: TRBJ2-7
CDR3 length: 13

CDR3 DNA: TGTGCCAGCAGCCTCCTTGACAGGGTGGACACTGAAGCTTTCTTT
CDR3 protein: CASSLLDRVDTEAFF
clone size: .
V gene: TRBV5-4
D gene: TRBD1
J gene: TRBJ1-1
CDR3 length: 15

CDR3 DNA: TGTGCCAGCAGCCCGAATCTGGGGGGCACTGAAGCTTTCTTT
CDR3 protein: CASSPNLGGTEAFF
clone size: .
V gene: TRBV11-2
D gene: .
J gene: TRBJ1-1
CDR3 length: 14

CDR3 DNA: TGTGCCAGCAGTGCGGGCAGGGGTTGGTATGGCTACACCTTC
CDR3 protein: CASSAGRGWYGYTF
clone size: .
V gene: TRBV2
D gene: .
J gene: TRBJ1-2
CDR3 length: 14

CDR3 DNA: TGTGCCAGCCGGACGATCGGGAAGAACACTGAAGCTTTCTTT
CDR3 protein: CASRTIGKNTEAFF
clone size: .
V gene: TRBV19
D gene: .
J gene: TRBJ1-1
CDR3 length: 14

CDR3 DNA: TGTGCCAGCAGTTACTCGGGGAGCGGTTCCTGGGAGCTGTTTTTT
CDR3 protein: CASSYSGSGSWELFF
clone size: .
V gene: TRBV6-5
D gene: .
J gene: TRBJ2-2
CDR3 length: 15

CDR3 DNA: TGTGCCAGCGGAAGGGGGGACAGGGCCACAGATACGCAGTATTTT
CDR3 protein: CASGRGDRATDTQYF
clone size: once
V gene: TRBV11-2
D gene: TRBD1
J gene: TRBJ2-3
CDR3 length: 15

CDR3 DNA: TGTGCCAGTAGTATGCGGGAGGCATCCCAGGATACGCAGTATTTT
CDR3 protein: CASSMREASQDTQYF
clone size: .
V gene: TRBV19
D gene: TRBD2
J gene: TRBJ2-3
CDR3 length: 15

CDR3 DNA: TGTGCCAGTAGTACAGGGGGATCCTACTCTGGAAACACCATATATTTT
CDR3 protein: CASSTGGSYSGNTIYF
clone size: .
V gene: TRBV19
D gene: TRBD1
J gene: TRBJ1-3
CDR3 length: 16

CDR3 DNA: TGCAGCGTTGTACCTGCGGGACAGATTTTCATGAACACTGAAGCTTTCTTT
CDR3 protein: CSVVPAGQIFMNTEAFF
clone size: .
V gene: TRBV29-1
D gene: TRBD1
J gene: TRBJ1-1
CDR3 length: 17

CDR3 DNA: TGTGCCAGCAGCTTGGGGGCGAGTCTGGGTTTCGAGCAGTACTTC
CDR3 protein: CASSLGASLGFEQYF
clone size: .
V gene: TRBV5-4
D gene: .
J gene: TRBJ2-7
CDR3 length: 15